This TCR beta chain was recovered during a study of T cell changes during pregnancy in multiple sclerosis. Data came from immunoSEQ multiplex PCR; TCRdb stores just in-frame clones and leaves some out. The sample holds 55,000 to 80,000 clones, 85% to 95% seen once. This clone has more than one count but fewer than ten. Trimming cost V 3 bases and J 6 bases; bases outside gene matches: 5. The germline V gene encodes CDR1 MNHEY and CDR2 SMNVEV (reference sequence). CDR3 length: 14 residues. The sample consisted of CD8+ T cells from peripheral blood mononuclear cells, taken in the second trimester of pregnancy. The genes are TRBV27 and TRBJ1-5; 7 bases fit TRBD1. The source of this sequence is a female donor with multiple sclerosis, enrolled in a pregnancy study. The CDR3 region is CASSLLQGSQPQHF. In nucleotides, the CDR3 is TGTGCCAGCAGTTTGCTACAGGGGAGTCAGCCCCAGCATTTT.